The 20 T cell receptor beta chains below were found in one sample sequenced in a study of CD8+ T cells in alopecia areata. Extracted RNA was reverse transcribed into cDNA, the sequencing template. Generated by immunoSEQ multiplex PCR, the TCRdb table keeps only in-frame clones and is missing some. The sample records about 200,000 clones, approximately 60% being singletons. The sample was CD8+ T cells sorted from blood. These receptor sequences come from a human donor in good health.

The rearrangement uses TRBV9 and TRBJ1-1; maybe TRBD1 (5 bases). The CDR3 is 14 amino acids. CDR1 is SGDLS and CDR2 is YYNGEE in the germline V gene. The V end lost 5 bases, the J end lost 5 bases, and 16 bases lay between the germline ends. The CDR3 is CASRWDGQDTEAFF. For the CDR3, the DNA is TGTGCCAGCAGGTGGGACGGTCAAGATACTGAAGCTTTCTTT.

This clone was found a few times. The chain uses TRBV28 and TRBJ1-5, with TRBD1 as a possible D gene (5 bases). Germline CDR1 is MDHEN and CDR2 is SYDVKM. V gave up 2 bases and J gave up 3 bases, with 8 bases separating them. The CDR3 is 14 amino acids. This CDR3 reads CASSLRQSNQPQHF. The CDR3, as DNA: TGTGCCAGCAGTTTAAGACAGTCCAATCAGCCCCAGCATTTT.

The chain combines TRBV7-6 with TRBJ2-7; D may match TRBD1 or TRBD2 (6 bases each). The CDR3 runs 16 residues. From germline, CDR1 is SGHVS and CDR2 FNYEAQ. V was pared by 8 bases and J by 4 bases, with 24 bases between. The CDR3 DNA reads as TGTGCCAGCGGATCACGGTTGAACGGGGGCTCATACGAGCAGTACTTC. This codes for CASGSRLNGGSYEQYF.

This sequence joins TRBV9 and TRBJ1-5, with D uncertain. Deletions cut 4 bases from V and 2 bases from J, with 7 bases between. CDR1 and CDR2 from the germline V gene are SGDLS and YYNGEE. The CDR3 contains 13 residues. The CDR3, as DNA: TGTGCCAGCAGCTCTTATGGCAATCAGCCCCAGCATTTT. Translating gives CASSSYGNQPQHF.

The chain uses TRBV4-1 and TRBJ1-1; possible D gene TRBD1, 5 bases. The germline gives CDR1 MGHRA, CDR2 YSYEKL. The length of the CDR3 is 15 residues. With 0 bases removed from V and 3 bases from J, the gap between germline ends came to 11 bases. The CDR3 loop reads CASSQEDTRHTEAFF. CDR3 DNA: TGCGCCAGCAGCCAAGAGGACACCCGCCACACTGAAGCTTTCTTT.

This clone was detected a few times. This sequence joins TRBV2 and TRBJ1-5, with D possibly TRBD1 on 5 matching bases. V was cut by 3 bases and J by 7 bases, with 7 bases left in between. Germline V gene sequence: CDR1 SNHLY, CDR2 FYNNEI. CDR3 length equals 12 residues. The CDR3 DNA reads TGTGCCAGCAGTGAGGGGGGGCAGCCCCAGCATTTT. It yields the protein CASSEGGQPQHF.

The J gene is TRBJ2-3, the V gene TRBV15; D not certain. Trimming left V 1 base short and J 4 bases short, with 6 bases between. CDR1 is LNHNV, CDR2 YYDKDF, per germline (reference sequence). This CDR3 comprises 13 residues. The CDR3 is CATSRGAPDTQYF. For the CDR3, the DNA is TGTGCCACCAGCAGAGGGGCCCCAGATACGCAGTATTTT.

The chain employs TRBV29-1 and TRBJ1-1; no clear D gene. The CDR3 covers 12 residues. The germline gives CDR1 SQVTM, CDR2 ANQGSEA. V shed 3 bases and J shed 5 bases, with 10 bases lying between them. The CDR3 DNA reads TGCAGCGTTGATCCGTTTGAGACTGAAGCTTTCTTT. Translating it yields CSVDPFETEAFF.

The rearrangement joins TRBV7-9 to TRBJ2-5; the D gene is possibly TRBD2 (6 bases). The CDR3 runs to 14 residues. Germline lookup yields CDR1 SEHNR and CDR2 FQNEAQ (reference sequence). Trimming removed 4 bases from V and 5 bases from J, with 14 bases in between. CDR3 nucleotides: TGTGCCAGCAGCTCGCCCGGGGGTGGGGAGACCCAGTACTTC. It is translated as CASSSPGGGETQYF.

The rearrangement uses TRBV29-1 and TRBJ1-1; D possibly corresponds to TRBD1 (6 bases). Trimming took off 6 bases at V and 2 bases at J, with 13 bases between the two ends. Germline-derived CDR1 and CDR2 are SQVTM and ANQGSEA. This CDR3 is 13 amino acids long. Here the CDR3 reads CSVPQGSNTEAFF. The CDR3 DNA sequence: TGCAGCGTCCCACAGGGTTCTAACACTGAAGCTTTCTTT.

This clone came up once. This rearrangement joins TRBV13 to TRBJ1-3; no reliable D call. The CDR3 spans 14 residues. CDR1 and CDR2 from the germline V gene are PRHDT and FYEKMQ (reference sequence). V was cut by 10 bases and J by 4 bases, with 17 bases left in between. CDR3: CATREQEEGNTIYF. As DNA, the CDR3 is TGTGCCACCCGGGAGCAGGAGGAAGGAAACACCATATATTTT. The variable domain in full, completed from reference TRBV13 and TRBJ1-3, reads AAGVIQSPRHLIKEKRETATLKCYPIPRHDTVYWYQQGPGQDPQFLISFYEKMQSDKGSIPDRFSAQQFSDYHSELNMSSLELGDSALYFCATREQEEGNTIYFGEGSWLTVV.

J is TRBJ1-1 and V is TRBV6-5; no clear D. Looked up from germline, CDR1 is MNHEY and CDR2 is SVGAGI. CDR3 length: 13 residues. The V gene lost 2 bases and the J gene lost 4 bases, with 8 bases spanning the gap. CDR3 nucleotides: TGTGCCAGCAGTTACCTGCCTGGCACTGAAGCTTTCTTT. This sequence encodes CASSYLPGTEAFF.

The CDR3 here is CASSVEGWETQYF. Written as DNA, the CDR3 is TGTGCCAGTAGCGTCGAGGGATGGGAGACCCAGTACTTC. This rearrangement joins TRBV19 to TRBJ2-5, with a possible D match to TRBD2 (5 bases). Trimming removed 6 bases at V and 5 bases at J, with 13 bases between. The CDR3 has 13 amino acids. CDR1 and CDR2 (germline): LNHDA, SQIVND (reference sequence).

The V and J genes are TRBV11-2 and TRBJ1-2; weak D call: TRBD1 (5 bases). Germline V lookup: CDR1 SGHAT, CDR2 FQNNGV. V was shortened by 5 bases and J by 2 bases, with 15 bases between the two germline ends. The CDR3 length is 15 residues. CDR3 DNA sequence: TGTGCCAGCAGCCCCTGGGACGGTCCGAACTATGGCTACACCTTC. It encodes CASSPWDGPNYGYTF.

This clone has a single count. This chain uses TRBV30 with TRBJ1-1; no reliable D call. The CDR3 has 13 amino acids. V was pared by 0 bases and J by 1 base, with 6 bases between. Germline CDR1 GTSNPN, CDR2 SVGIG (reference sequence). CDR3 sequence: CAWSVIQNTEAFF. The CDR3, as DNA: TGTGCCTGGAGTGTAATACAGAACACTGAAGCTTTCTTT.

CDR3 bases: TGCGCCAGCAGCTTGGAGCTTAGTCTAGCGGGGGACGAGCAGTACTTC. This sequence encodes CASSLELSLAGDEQYF. The chain carries TRBV5-1 and TRBJ2-7, with 10 bases that match TRBD2. The CDR3 is made up of 16 amino acids. V was clipped by 0 bases and J by 5 bases; unmatched bases: 8. CDR1 is SGHRS and CDR2 is YFSETQ in the germline V gene.

This clone occurred a few times. The rearrangement links TRBV5-4 to TRBJ2-1; D not certain. Germline assignment: CDR1 SGHNT and CDR2 YYREEE (reference sequence). CDR3 length: 15 amino acids. Deletions cut 6 bases from V and 0 bases from J, with 13 bases between. This CDR3 reads CASTSRGDSYNEQFF. The CDR3 DNA is TGTGCCAGCACCTCGCGTGGGGACTCCTACAATGAGCAGTTCTTC.

This chain links TRBV4-1 with TRBJ2-5; 10 nucleotides line up with TRBD1. The CDR3 loop spans 15 amino acids. The V gene's germline CDR1 is MGHRA and CDR2 YSYEKL. The ends lost 0 bases at V and 6 bases at J; junction bases unmatched: 4. CDR3 bases: TGCGCCAGCAGCCAAGATGACAGGGGGCTGAAGACCCAGTACTTC. Translated: CASSQDDRGLKTQYF.

This clone occurred once. V gene TRBV27 combines with J gene TRBJ2-5; TRBD1 matches at 11 bases. The CDR3 runs to 14 residues. With 11 bases clipped from V and 2 bases from J, the junction kept 7 bases outside the gene matches. Per the germline V gene, CDR1 is MNHEY and CDR2 is SMNVEV (reference sequence). The CDR3 DNA reads as TGTGCCGGCCTCCGGGACAGGGGGCAAGAGACCCAGTACTTC. Translation: CAGLRDRGQETQYF.

The rearrangement uses TRBV4-1 and TRBJ2-7; D perhaps matches TRBD2 (6 bases). The germline CDR1 and CDR2 sequences are MGHRA and YSYEKL. Trimming took off 4 bases at V and 4 bases at J, with 11 bases between the two ends. The CDR3 runs 13 residues. CDR3 nucleotide sequence: TGCGCCAGCAGCCTTAAGGAGGGTTACGAGCAGTACTTC. Protein product: CASSLKEGYEQYF.